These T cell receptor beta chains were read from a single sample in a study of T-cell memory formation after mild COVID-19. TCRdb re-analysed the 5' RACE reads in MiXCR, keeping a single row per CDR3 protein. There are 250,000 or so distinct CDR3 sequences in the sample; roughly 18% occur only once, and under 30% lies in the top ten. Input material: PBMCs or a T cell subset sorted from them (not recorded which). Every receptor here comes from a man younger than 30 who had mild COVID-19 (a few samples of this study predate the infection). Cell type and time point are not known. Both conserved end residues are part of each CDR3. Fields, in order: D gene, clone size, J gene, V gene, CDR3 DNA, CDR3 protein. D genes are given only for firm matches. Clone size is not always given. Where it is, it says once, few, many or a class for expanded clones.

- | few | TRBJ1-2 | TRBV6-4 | TGTGCCAGCAGCACGGGGACTGCTGATGGCTACACCTTC | CASSTGTADGYTF
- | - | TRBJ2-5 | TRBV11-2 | TGTGCCAGCAGCTTTAGGAGAAGCGGACAAGAGACCCAGTACTTC | CASSFRRSGQETQYF
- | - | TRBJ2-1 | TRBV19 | TGTGCCAGTACCTCAGGGTACAATGAGCAGTTCTTC | CASTSGYNEQFF
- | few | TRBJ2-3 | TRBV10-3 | TGTGCCATCAGTGGTTTCCGGGTAAGAAGCACAGATACGCAGTATTTT | CAISGFRVRSTDTQYF
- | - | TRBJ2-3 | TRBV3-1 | TGTGCCAGCAGCCAAGATCGAGGGAGGCCTAACCTGCCCATTAACACAGATACGCAGTATTTT | CASSQDRGRPNLPINTDTQYF
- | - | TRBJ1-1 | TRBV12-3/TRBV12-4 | TGTGCCAGCAGTTTGGTGGGGGGTCTGAACACTGAAGCTTTCTTT | CASSLVGGLNTEAFF
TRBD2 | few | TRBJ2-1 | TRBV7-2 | TGTGCCAGCAGCCTAGCTGGGACTAGCACCCACAATGAGCAGTTCTTC | CASSLAGTSTHNEQFF
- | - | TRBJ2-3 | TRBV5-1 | TGCGCCAGCAGCCTCGGGACTGGAGACCCGCAGTATTTT | CASSLGTGDPQYF
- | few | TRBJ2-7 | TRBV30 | TGTGCCTGGGAGATAGCGTACGAGCAGTACTTC | CAWEIAYEQYF
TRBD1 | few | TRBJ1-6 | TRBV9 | TGTGCCAGCAGCCCGAGACAGGGTCCTAATTCACCCCTCCACTTT | CASSPRQGPNSPLHF
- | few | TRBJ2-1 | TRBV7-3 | TGTGCCAGCAGCCACCGCCGGGGACCCTACAATGAGCAGTTCTTC | CASSHRRGPYNEQFF
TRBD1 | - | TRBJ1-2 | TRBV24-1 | TGTGCCACCAGTGACCCGGGACAGCTCTATGGCTACACCTTC | CATSDPGQLYGYTF
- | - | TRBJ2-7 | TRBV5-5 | TGTGCCAGCAGCTTGGAATGGGACGAGCAGTACTTC | CASSLEWDEQYF
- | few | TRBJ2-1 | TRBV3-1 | TGTGCCAGCAGCCAAGATTACGAGGAGTTCTTC | CASSQDYEEFF
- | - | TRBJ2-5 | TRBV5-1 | TGCGCCAGCAGCTTGGACTATACGGAGACCCAGTACTTC | CASSLDYTETQYF
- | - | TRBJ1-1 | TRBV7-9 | TGTGCCAGCAGCAATCCGGGACAAGCTTTCTTT | CASSNPGQAFF
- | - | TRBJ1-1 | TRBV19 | TGTGCCAGTAGTATAATCGGTTACACTGAAGCTTTCTTT | CASSIIGYTEAFF
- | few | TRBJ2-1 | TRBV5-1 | TGCGCCAGCAGACCGCTTCAGGGGAACTACAATGAGCAGTTCTTC | CASRPLQGNYNEQFF
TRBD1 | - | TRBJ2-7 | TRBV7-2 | TGTGCCAGCAGCGGGGACAGATTCTACGAGCAGTACTTC | CASSGDRFYEQYF
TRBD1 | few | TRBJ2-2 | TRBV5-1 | TGCGCCAGCAGCATTGGGACAGGTAGCGCCGGGGAGCTGTTTTTT | CASSIGTGSAGELFF
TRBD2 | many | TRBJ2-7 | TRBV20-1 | TGCAGTGCTAGAGATGTACTAGCGGGGATGTCCTACGAGCAGTACTTC | CSARDVLAGMSYEQYF
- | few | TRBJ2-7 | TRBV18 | TGTGCCAGCTCACCGGGGGCCAGCACCACCCACGAGCAGTACTTC | CASSPGASTTHEQYF
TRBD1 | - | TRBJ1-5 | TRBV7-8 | TGTGCCAGCAGCCCTAGACAGGGCCAACGCAATCAGCCCCAGCATTTT | CASSPRQGQRNQPQHF
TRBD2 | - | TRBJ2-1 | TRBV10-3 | TGTGCCATCAGTGAGTCGAAGGAGACTAGCGGATACAATGAGCAGTTCTTC | CAISESKETSGYNEQFF
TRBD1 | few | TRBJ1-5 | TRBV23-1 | TGCGCCAGCAGTCAAGACAGGGCCAACCCGTCCCAGCATTTT | CASSQDRANPSQHF
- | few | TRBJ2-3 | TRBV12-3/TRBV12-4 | TGTGCCAGCAGCGGACTGAGAAGCACAGATACGCAGTATTTT | CASSGLRSTDTQYF
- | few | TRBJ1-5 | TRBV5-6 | TGTGCCAGCAGCTTGGTCGCGGACCAGCCCCAGCATTTT | CASSLVADQPQHF
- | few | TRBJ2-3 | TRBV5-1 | TGCGCCAGCAGCTCCCTCGTGGGGCAAAGCACAGATACGCAGTATTTT | CASSSLVGQSTDTQYF
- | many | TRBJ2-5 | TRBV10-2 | TGCGCCAGCATCGAGGGCGAGACCCAGTACTTC | CASIEGETQYF
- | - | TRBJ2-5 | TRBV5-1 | TGCGCCAGCTGCGCCGGGTTCCAAGAGACCCAGTACTTC | CASCAGFQETQYF
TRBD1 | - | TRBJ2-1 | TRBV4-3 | TGCGCCAGCAGCCAAGGGGACAGTCCTGCCAATGAGCAGTTCTTC | CASSQGDSPANEQFF
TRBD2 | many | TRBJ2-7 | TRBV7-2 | TGTGCCAGCAGTTTCACGGGGGGTTCCTACGAGCAGTACTTC | CASSFTGGSYEQYF
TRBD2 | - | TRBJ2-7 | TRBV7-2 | TGTGCCAGCAGCTTCAGCGGGGTATACGAGCAGTACTTC | CASSFSGVYEQYF